These 24 T cell receptor beta chains share one sample of origin, sequenced in a study of blood T cells in healthy people across ages. A second 7 to 11 cycle PCR used barcoded and J-beta primers. TCRdb itself ran the 5' RACE reads through MiXCR, one entry per CDR3 protein. Of about 720,000 distinct CDR3 sequences in the sample, about 24% are singletons; the top ten hold around a fifth. The specimen was blood. Every receptor here comes from a man between 65 and 80 years old in good health.

This clonotype occurred a few times. This chain joins TRBV7-6 and TRBJ1-6; 8 nucleotides line up with TRBD1. Trimming cost V 4 bases and J 10 bases; bases outside gene matches: 6. Germline V gene data show CDR1 as SGHVS and CDR2 as FNYEAQ. The CDR3 length is 14 residues. The DNA for the CDR3 is TGTGCCAGCAGCTCGACAGGGGTGCGGTCACCCCTCCACTTT. Translating gives CASSSTGVRSPLHF.

The rearrangement uses TRBV3-1 and TRBJ2-1, with 8 positions matching TRBD2. CDR1 and CDR2 from the germline V gene are LGHDT and YNNKEL (reference sequence). Losses at the gene ends were 5 bases for V and 2 bases for J; bases not matched to a gene: 8. CDR3 length equals 16 residues. This CDR3 is CASSSVREGTYNEQFF. CDR3 nucleotide sequence: TGTGCCAGCAGCTCGGTCCGGGAGGGTACCTACAATGAGCAGTTCTTC.

The chain carries TRBV12-3 or TRBV12-4 and TRBJ2-1, with D tentatively TRBD2 (5 bases). The CDR3 runs 12 residues. The V end was cut by 6 bases, the J end by 10 bases, with 13 bases between. The CDR3 nucleotides read TGTGCCAGCAGGAAACTAGTTGGGGAGCAGTTCTTC. This sequence encodes CASRKLVGEQFF.

The chain is built from TRBV20-1 and TRBJ1-1; 9 nucleotides match TRBD1. The V gene's germline CDR1 is DFQATT and CDR2 SNEGSKA (reference sequence). The CDR3 sequence is 15 residues long. V shed 0 bases, J shed 3 bases, and the junction held 5 bases outside the gene matches. In DNA form, the CDR3 reads TGCAGTGCTAGAGATCGTGACAGGGGGGACACTGAAGCTTTCTTT. This codes for CSARDRDRGDTEAFF.

The chain employs TRBV19 and TRBJ2-4; D unresolved. The CDR3 consists of 12 residues. CDR1 is LNHDA and CDR2 is SQIVND in the germline V gene (reference sequence). V lost 5 bases to trimming and J lost 5 bases, with 7 bases between them. This CDR3 is CASSPSQNIQYF. CDR3 nucleotides: TGTGCCAGTAGTCCGAGCCAAAACATTCAGTACTTC.

This clonotype was detected a few times. The rearrangement links TRBV4-1 to TRBJ1-2; D uncertain. Trimming left V 0 bases short and J 6 bases short, with 5 bases between. The germline gives CDR1 MGHRA, CDR2 YSYEKL. The CDR3 consists of 12 residues. This CDR3 is CASSQDGNGYTF. The CDR3 DNA follows: TGCGCCAGCAGCCAAGACGGTAATGGCTACACCTTC.

This clonotype was seen a few times. The J gene is TRBJ2-5, the V gene TRBV30, with no clear D. The end of the DNA aligns better with TRBJ2-1, so the J call may be wrong. This CDR3 has 14 amino acids. The germline CDR1 and CDR2 sequences are GTSNPN and SVGIG (reference sequence). The CDR3 DNA follows: TGTGCCTGGAGTGTCGCGATCCGGGACAATGAGCAGTTCTTC. It is translated as CAWSVAIRDNEQFF.

This clonotype was seen a handful of times. This chain links TRBV29-1 with TRBJ2-5; D is uncertain. The germline V gene encodes CDR1 SQVTM and CDR2 ANQGSEA. This CDR3 has 12 amino acids. V lost 7 bases, J lost 4 bases, and 13 bases lay in between. For the CDR3, the DNA is TGCAGCGACTTAGGGATCGGAGAGACCCAGTACTTC. Amino acids: CSDLGIGETQYF.

This clonotype was detected ten times or more. This chain joins TRBV9 and TRBJ2-3, with D perhaps TRBD2 (6 bases). Germline-derived CDR1 and CDR2 are SGDLS and YYNGEE. V was pared by 4 bases and J by 0 bases, with 15 bases between. The CDR3 sequence is 16 residues long. As DNA, the CDR3 is TGTGCCAGCAGCCTCCAGGGCGCGGGGAGCACAGATACGCAGTATTTT. This sequence encodes CASSLQGAGSTDTQYF.

This clonotype was detected only a few times. Mismatch with germline at one junction end may stem from a read error. The chain carries TRBV12-3 or TRBV12-4 and TRBJ2-1; TRBD2 agrees at 14 bases. The CDR3 length is 16 residues. CDR3 protein: CASSLGLAGVINEQFF. The CDR3 DNA follows: TGCGCCAGCAGTTTGGGACTAGCGGGGGTAATCAATGAGCAGTTCTTC.

V gene TRBV7-7 combines with J gene TRBJ2-1; TRBD1 aligns across 9 bases. CDR1 and CDR2 (germline): SSHAT, FNYEAQ (reference sequence). Trimming at V came to 3 bases and at J to 6 bases, leaving 6 bases not matched to a gene. The CDR3 has 15 amino acids. CDR3 bases: TGTGCCAGCAGCTTTCGACAGGGGGGTAGCAATGAGCAGTTCTTC. It codes for CASSFRQGGSNEQFF.

V and J are TRBV18 and TRBJ1-2; 12 bases are a match to TRBD1. Germline V gives CDR1 KGHSH, CDR2 LQKENI. The V and J ends lost 3 bases and 8 bases, in that order; junction bases with no gene match: 13. The CDR3 spans 17 residues. CDR3 protein: CASSPGFGTGGARGYTF. CDR3 coding DNA: TGTGCCAGCTCACCTGGATTCGGGACAGGGGGCGCGAGAGGCTACACCTTC.

The chain uses TRBV5-8 and TRBJ2-3; a weak D match, TRBD1 (5 bases). This CDR3 is 14 amino acids long. CDR1 and CDR2 from the germline V gene are SGHTS and YDEGEE. V shed 0 bases and J shed 5 bases, with 10 bases lying between them. The CDR3 DNA reads as TGTGCCAGCAGCTTGGGCGCAGGGCAAGATACGCAGTATTTT. Translated, it gives CASSLGAGQDTQYF.

This clonotype was found a few times. The chain joins TRBV5-1 to TRBJ2-3; D not certain. V was cut by 2 bases and J by 2 bases, with 9 bases left in between. Germline V gene data show CDR1 as SGHRS and CDR2 as YFSETQ. This CDR3 is 14 amino acids long. Here the CDR3 DNA reads TGCGCCAGCAGCTTTACTCCAGACACAGATACGCAGTATTTT. This sequence encodes CASSFTPDTDTQYF.

This clonotype occurred a few times. The V gene is TRBV5-1, the J gene TRBJ2-7; 8 bases line up with TRBD1. This CDR3 has 14 residues. V lost 6 bases, J lost 1 base, and 6 bases stayed unmatched. CDR1 and CDR2 (germline): SGHRS, YFSETQ. The CDR3, as DNA: TGCGCCAGCAAAACGACAGGGGATTCCTACGAGCAGTACTTC. Amino acids: CASKTTGDSYEQYF.

This clonotype was seen many times. V is TRBV6-6 and J is TRBJ2-3, with D tentatively TRBD1 (6 bases). Trimming removed 2 bases at V and 3 bases at J, with 21 bases between. Per the germline V gene, CDR1 is MNHNY and CDR2 is SVGAGI (reference sequence). The CDR3 runs to 18 residues. The DNA for the CDR3 is TGTGCCAGCAGTTACCCAAACCCAGGGGTCGTGGGGACAGATACGCAGTATTTT. Its protein product is CASSYPNPGVVGTDTQYF.

Turning to this clonotype: A much larger clone differs from this one at a single base, so this may be a read error. Since no conserved phenylalanine or tryptophan closes the CDR3, a read error is the likely cause. CDR3 loop: CSARAGPTVTQYL. CDR3 DNA: TGCAGTGCTAGGGCGGGGCCCACAGTTACGCAGTATCTT. The rearrangement joins TRBV20-1 to TRBJ2-3; possible D gene TRBD2, 6 bases. The CDR3 covers 13 residues. CDR1 and CDR2 from the germline V gene are DFQATT and SNEGSKA (reference sequence).

This sequence joins TRBV12-3 or TRBV12-4 and TRBJ2-2, with 10 positions matching TRBD1. There are 15 residues in the CDR3. V lost 7 bases and J lost 3; bases outside the gene matches: 5. In DNA form, the CDR3 reads TGTGCCAGCACCAGGGACAGGGGCGACACCGGGGAGCTGTTTTTT. Translating gives CASTRDRGDTGELFF.

The chain couples TRBV5-1 to TRBJ2-1, with 8 bases identical to TRBD2. The V gene end was trimmed by 4 bases and the J gene end by 5 bases; junction bases not matched to a gene: 8. CDR1 and CDR2 from the germline V gene are SGHRS and YFSETQ. The CDR3 is 15 amino acids. CDR3 nucleotides: TGCGCCAGCAGCCTTCAGGGCGGGGGGCACAATGAGCAGTTCTTC. Translation gives CASSLQGGGHNEQFF.

This chain links TRBV9 with TRBJ1-1, with TRBD1 matching over 10 bases. CDR1 is SGDLS and CDR2 is YYNGEE in the germline V gene. The ends lost 7 bases at V and 4 bases at J; junction bases unmatched: 7. The CDR3 covers 14 residues. CDR3 bases: TGTGCCAGCGGGGGGACAGGGGTTGGCACTGAAGCTTTCTTT. This sequence encodes CASGGTGVGTEAFF. Combining the CDR3 with reference TRBV9 and TRBJ1-1 gives the whole variable domain DSGVTQTPKHLITATGQRVTLRCSPRSGDLSVYWYQQSLDQGLQFLIQYYNGEERAKGNILERFSAQQFPDLHSELNLSSLELGDSALYFCASGGTGVGTEAFFGQGTRLTVV.

The V gene is TRBV19, the J gene TRBJ2-5, with 10 positions matching TRBD2. V lost 5 bases and J lost 3; bases outside the gene matches: 6. The CDR3 loop spans 15 amino acids. Per germline, CDR1 LNHDA and CDR2 SQIVND (reference sequence). CDR3 in amino acids: CASSSLGLAEETQYF. The CDR3 DNA follows: TGTGCCAGTAGTTCCCTCGGACTAGCGGAAGAGACCCAGTACTTC.

This clonotype turned up a few times. V usage is TRBV6-1 and J usage is TRBJ1-1; 11 bases line up with TRBD1. Germline V lookup: CDR1 MNHNS, CDR2 SASEGT. The CDR3 has 12 amino acids. J gave up 8 bases and V 4 bases, and 0 bases lay outside the gene matches. CDR3 sequence (DNA): TGTGCCAGCAGTGGGACAGGGGGCGAAGCTTTCTTT. Its translation: CASSGTGGEAFF.

The V call is TRBV20-1, the J call TRBJ2-1; D gene ambiguous. The assigned J gene may be wrong: the sequence end matches TRBJ2-7 better. The CDR3 has 12 amino acids. CDR1 is DFQATT, CDR2 SNEGSKA, per germline (reference sequence). CDR3 region: CSAQRTICEQYF. Written as DNA, the CDR3 is TGCAGTGCTCAAAGGACCATCTGCGAGCAGTACTTC.

The chain is built from TRBV18 and TRBJ1-4; TRBD1 might be the D (6 bases). Looked up from germline, CDR1 is KGHSH and CDR2 is LQKENI. V dropped 3 bases and J dropped 12 bases, with 17 bases sitting between them. CDR3 size: 14 residues. The CDR3 sequence is CASSPNHRVHELFF. CDR3 coding DNA: TGTGCCAGCTCACCCAACCACAGGGTCCACGAACTGTTTTTT.